This T cell receptor beta chain was captured by sequencing in a study of prognosis after radiotherapy for stage I lung cancer. The overall study: Patients with non-small cell lung cancer were all judged medically inoperable. Patients received 3 to 5 SBRT fractions with a biologically effective dose of at least 100 Gy.

V was shortened by 7 bases and J by 9 bases, with 16 bases between the two germline ends. Germline values: CDR1 MNHEY, CDR2 SMNVEV (reference sequence). This CDR3 region has 14 residues. TCR beta CDR3 amplification from genomic DNA was performed by two-round multiplex PCR. Every TRBV and TRBJ gene had its own specific primer in first-round PCR. Using its own MiXCR run on the multiplex PCR reads, TCRdb lists one record per CDR3 protein. Here the sample spans more than 7,500 distinct CDR3 sequences, approximately 60% being singletons. Every patient was node-negative on CT and PET/CT and lacked prior chemotherapy, radiotherapy or other malignancies.

The V and J genes are TRBV27 and TRBJ1-6; D gene uncertain. The specimen was PBMCs, collected before or after stereotactic body radiation therapy (not recorded which). The TCR was taken from a donor aged 50 or older with non-small cell lung cancer. The chain's CDR3 is CASTPRVGSSPLHF. CDR3 bases: TGTGCCAGCACCCCCCGCGTGGGGAGTTCACCCCTCCACTTT.